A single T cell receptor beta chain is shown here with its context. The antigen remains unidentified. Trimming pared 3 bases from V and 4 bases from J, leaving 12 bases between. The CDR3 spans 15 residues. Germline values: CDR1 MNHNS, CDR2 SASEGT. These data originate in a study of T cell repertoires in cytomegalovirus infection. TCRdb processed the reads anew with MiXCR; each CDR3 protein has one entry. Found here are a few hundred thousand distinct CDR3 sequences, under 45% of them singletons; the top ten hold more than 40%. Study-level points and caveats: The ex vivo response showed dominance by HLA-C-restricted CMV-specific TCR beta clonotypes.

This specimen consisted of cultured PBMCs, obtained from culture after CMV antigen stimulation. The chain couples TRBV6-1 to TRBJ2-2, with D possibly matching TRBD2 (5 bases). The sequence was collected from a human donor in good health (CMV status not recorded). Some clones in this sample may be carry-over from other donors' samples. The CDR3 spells CASSEPGISTGELFF. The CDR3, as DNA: TGTGCCAGCAGTGAGCCCGGGATTTCCACCGGGGAGCTGTTTTTT.